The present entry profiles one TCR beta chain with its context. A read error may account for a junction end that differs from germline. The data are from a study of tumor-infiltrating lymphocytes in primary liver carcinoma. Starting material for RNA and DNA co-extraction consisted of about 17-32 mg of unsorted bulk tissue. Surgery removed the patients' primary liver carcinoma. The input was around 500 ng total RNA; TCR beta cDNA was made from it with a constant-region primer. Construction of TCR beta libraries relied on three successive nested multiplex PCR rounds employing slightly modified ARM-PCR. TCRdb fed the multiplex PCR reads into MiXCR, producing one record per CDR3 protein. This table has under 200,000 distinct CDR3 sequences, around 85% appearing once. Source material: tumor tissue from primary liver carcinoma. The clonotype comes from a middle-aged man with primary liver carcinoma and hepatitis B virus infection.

The CDR3, as DNA: TGTGTCAGCTGTTCGAAGCGAGCGGAGATCTACAATGAGCAGTTCTTC. Its protein is CVSCSKRAEIYNEQFF. V is TRBV6-1 and J is TRBJ2-1, with a tentative D call TRBD2 (5 bases). In germline, CDR1 is MNHNS, CDR2 SASEGT. There are 16 residues in the CDR3.